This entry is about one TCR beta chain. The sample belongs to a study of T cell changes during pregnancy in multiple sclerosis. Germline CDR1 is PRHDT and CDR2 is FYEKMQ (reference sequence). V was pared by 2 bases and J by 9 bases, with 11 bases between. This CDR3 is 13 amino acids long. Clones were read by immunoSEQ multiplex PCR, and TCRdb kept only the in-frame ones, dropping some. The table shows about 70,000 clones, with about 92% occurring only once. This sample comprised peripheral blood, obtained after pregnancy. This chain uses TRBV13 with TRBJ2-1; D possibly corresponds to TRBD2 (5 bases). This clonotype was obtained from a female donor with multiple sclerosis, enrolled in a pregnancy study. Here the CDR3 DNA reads TGTGCCAGCAGCTTACGCGGGTTCGGTGAGCAGTTCTTC. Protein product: CASSLRGFGEQFF.